The clone carrying this T cell receptor (beta chain) has a single count. Sequenced by immunoSEQ multiplex PCR; TCRdb stores in-frame clones only, minus some. The table includes hundreds of thousands of clones, over 80% detected once. The data are from a study of blood T cell repertoires in COVID-19. CDR3 length equals 15 residues. The J segment lost 6 bases and the V segment lost 6 bases, leaving 14 bases of the junction unmatched. CDR1 and CDR2 (germline): ENHRY, SYGVKD. The origin of this receptor is a woman younger than 30 who had recovered from COVID-19. The V and J genes are TRBV10-3 and TRBJ2-7, with TRBD2 identical over 7 bases. Input material: PBMCs or T cells enriched from blood (not recorded which). Written as DNA, the CDR3 is TGTGCCATCAGCGAAACTAGCGTCCGTTCCGGCGAGCAGTACTTC. Amino acid sequence: CAISETSVRSGEQYF.